This TCR beta chain is from a study of identical twins. Through template switching, a universal primer site was introduced, and the cDNA contained unique molecular identifiers. TCRdb itself ran the 5' RACE reads through MiXCR, one entry per CDR3 protein. The table shows 500,000 to 650,000 distinct CDR3 sequences, with 20% to 25% occurring only once. This clonotype was seen only a few times. V was cut by 5 bases and J by 7 bases, with 14 bases left in between. The germline V gene has CDR1 SGHAT and CDR2 FQNNGV. This CDR3 spans 13 amino acids. These data were likewise used in another study, on yellow fever vaccine responses in identical twins. From that second work: Twins' vaccine T cell responses were reported to seem partly convergent and partly personalized.

Sequenced input: CD4+ T cells sorted from blood. The chain is built from TRBV11-2 and TRBJ1-2; D uncertain. The receptor was derived from a woman aged 18-29 years in good health. The CDR3 sequence is CASSPAGGGGYTF. As DNA, the CDR3 is TGTGCCAGCAGCCCGGCGGGCGGTGGTGGCTACACCTTC. The entire variable domain, with the rest obtained from reference TRBV11-2 and TRBJ1-2, is as follows: EAGVAQSPRYKIIEKRQSVAFWCNPISGHATLYWYQQILGQGPKLLIQFQNNGVVDDSQLPKDRFSAERLKGVDSTLKIQPAKLEDSAVYLCASSPAGGGGYTFGSGTRLTVV.